This TCR beta chain was sequenced for a study of regulatory T cells in long-lasting Graves disease. This clonotype has a handful of counts. A junction end diverges from the germline sequence, so it may reflect a read error. Time point meaning: newly diagnosed GD, antithyroid drugs for less than 3 months. PBMC-extracted RNA yielded the TCR library. Germline V gene data show CDR1 as SGHAT and CDR2 as FQNNGV. The CDR3 contains 17 residues. Building of the TCR beta libraries involved iRepertoire HTBI primers and Arm-PCR of CDR3 regions. TCRdb independently ran MiXCR on the multiplex PCR reads; one entry per CDR3 protein. The sample yields some 410,000 distinct CDR3 sequences, around 17% seen once. The data also belong to a second study, concerning T cells in Graves' hyperthyroidism and ophthalmopathy.

The receptor was derived from a woman aged 30 to 39 with Graves disease. The starting material was peripheral blood mononuclear cells (PBMCs), obtained at new diagnosis, from a patient treated with antithyroid drugs. The chain couples TRBV11-2 to TRBJ2-7, with no clear D. The chain's CDR3 is CASSHNRVGRDSYEQYF. The CDR3 DNA reads as TGCGCCAGCAGCCACAACCGGGTAGGGCGAGACTCCTACGAGCAGTACTTC.